Listed here are 29 T cell receptor beta chains from one sample, sequenced in a study of blood T cell repertoires in COVID-19. TCRdb's table, derived via immunoSEQ multiplex PCR, lists solely in-frame clones and lacks some. The table records under 55,000 clones, 79% of them present only once. Sequencing input: peripheral blood. The source is a man between 70 and 80 years old with acute or convalescent COVID-19.

The V and J genes are TRBV4-1 and TRBJ2-3; 8 positions agree with TRBD2. Germline V CDR1 and CDR2: MGHRA, YSYEKL. This CDR3 comprises 17 residues. V lost 4 bases to trimming and J lost 5 bases; unmatched junction nucleotides: 14. The CDR3 nucleotides are TGCGCCAGCAGCCGAGTCTTTCAGCGGGAGATAGTAGATACGCAGTATTTT. Its protein product is CASSRVFQREIVDTQYF.

Regarding this clone: One junction end does not reproduce the germline sequence, and a read error may be involved. The chain links TRBV2 to TRBJ2-1; D is unclear. The CDR3 is made up of 13 amino acids. CDR1 and CDR2 from the germline V gene are SNHLY and FYNNEI. CDR3 loop: CASSDYLYNEEFF. In DNA form, the CDR3 reads TGTGCCAGCAGTGATTACTTATACAATGAGGAGTTCTTC.

The chain couples TRBV4-3 to TRBJ2-1; 11 bases are shared with TRBD2. The CDR3 totals 17 residues. Germline V CDR1 and CDR2: LGHNA, YSLEER. V lost 1 base, J lost 6 bases, and 8 bases stayed unmatched. The CDR3 coding sequence is TGCGCCAGCAGCCAAGGTCTTAGCGGGAGGGCGGGCAATGAGCAGTTCTTC. Protein product: CASSQGLSGRAGNEQFF.

The chain has TRBV3-1 (or the pseudogene TRBV3-2) and TRBJ1-6; 7 nucleotides agree with TRBD1. V gave up 4 bases and J gave up 7 bases; unmatched junction bases: 10. This CDR3 spans 16 amino acids. Germline CDR1 LGHDT, CDR2 YNNKEL (reference sequence). This CDR3 is CASSPTEGAGNSPLHF. CDR3 DNA sequence: TGTGCCAGCAGCCCGACCGAGGGGGCAGGAAATTCACCCCTCCACTTT.

V usage is TRBV6-6 and J usage is TRBJ2-1; TRBD1 matches 12 bases. The germline CDR1 and CDR2 sequences are MNHNY and SVGAGI (reference sequence). The CDR3 length is 16 residues. The ends lost 2 bases at V and 9 bases at J; junction bases unmatched: 8. The CDR3 sequence is CASSYKPGQGAGEQFF. The CDR3 region has the DNA TGTGCCAGCAGTTACAAGCCGGGACAGGGGGCTGGTGAGCAGTTCTTC.

The chain has TRBV27 and TRBJ1-2; 8 bases line up with TRBD1. This CDR3 has 15 amino acids. Losses at the gene ends were 5 bases for V and 5 bases for J; bases not matched to a gene: 10. Per germline, CDR1 MNHEY and CDR2 SMNVEV (reference sequence). The DNA for the CDR3 is TGTGCCAGCAGTCCGATCGACAGGGGACGGTATGGCTACACCTTC. This translates into CASSPIDRGRYGYTF.

This chain uses TRBV11-3 with TRBJ2-1, with 9 bases identical to TRBD1. There are 16 residues in the CDR3. V lost 4 bases and J lost 4; bases outside the gene matches: 8. Germline CDR1 SGHNT, CDR2 YENEEA. The CDR3 protein is CASSSGSGTGYNEQFF. The CDR3 DNA reads as TGTGCCAGCAGCTCGGGCTCCGGGACAGGGTACAATGAGCAGTTCTTC.

The V gene is TRBV30, the J gene TRBJ1-1; maybe TRBD1 (5 bases). Between the trimmed V and J ends, which lost 2 bases and 8 bases, there was a span of 15 bases. The germline V gene encodes CDR1 GTSNPN and CDR2 SVGIG (reference sequence). This CDR3 is built from 13 residues. The DNA for the CDR3 is TGTGCCTGGAGTACCTATGAGCAGGGCGAAGCTTTCTTT. Protein: CAWSTYEQGEAFF.

This clone was counted at least ten times. The chain combines TRBV5-1 with TRBJ1-1; no reliable D call. Per germline, CDR1 SGHRS and CDR2 YFSETQ. This CDR3 has 14 amino acids. Trimming pared 1 base from V and 0 bases from J, leaving 7 bases between. CDR3: CASSLKHLNTEAFF. The CDR3 bases are TGCGCCAGCAGCTTGAAACACCTGAACACTGAAGCTTTCTTT.

This clone came up a few times. The chain couples TRBV5-5 to TRBJ2-1; weak D call: TRBD1 (6 bases). The CDR3 totals 13 residues. Trimming left V 7 bases short and J 3 bases short, with 11 bases between. Germline CDR1 SGHKS, CDR2 YYEKEE (reference sequence). CDR3 sequence reads: CASGRGNYNEQFF. In nucleotides, the CDR3 is TGTGCCAGCGGAAGGGGGAACTACAATGAGCAGTTCTTC.

This sequence joins TRBV7-3 and TRBJ2-5, with 7 bases fitting TRBD2. Germline V gene data show CDR1 as SGHTA and CDR2 as FQGTGA. This CDR3 contains 14 residues. J was trimmed by 2 bases and V by 4 bases; bases with no gene match: 4. The CDR3 loop is CASSYGGRQETQYF. The CDR3 nucleotides are TGTGCCAGCAGCTACGGCGGGAGACAAGAGACCCAGTACTTC.

The gene calls are TRBV14 and TRBJ1-2, with 12 bases that match TRBD1. The CDR3 runs to 20 residues. V was clipped by 1 base and J by 3 bases; unmatched bases: 15. Germline loops: CDR1 SGHDN, CDR2 FVKESK. The CDR3 region is CASSQGFPGTGGGGHYGYTF. The CDR3 DNA reads TGTGCCAGCAGCCAAGGGTTCCCTGGGACAGGGGGCGGTGGCCACTATGGCTACACCTTC. Full variable domain (remainder filled in from reference TRBV14 and TRBJ1-2): EAGVTQFPSHSVIEKGQTVTLRCDPISGHDNLYWYRRVMGKEIKFLLHFVKESKQDESGMPNNRFLAERTGGTYSTLKVQPAELEDSGVYFCASSQGFPGTGGGGHYGYTFGSGTRLTVV.

V gene TRBV7-8 combines with J gene TRBJ1-1; possibly TRBD1 for D (5 bases). The germline gives CDR1 SGHVS, CDR2 FQNEAQ. The CDR3 is 16 residues long. Trimming took off 1 base at V and 6 bases at J, with 18 bases between the two ends. The CDR3 loop is CASSLVAGGGVAEAFF. In DNA, the CDR3 is TGTGCCAGCAGCTTAGTCGCCGGGGGAGGGGTCGCTGAAGCTTTCTTT.

V gene TRBV14 combines with J gene TRBJ2-3; TRBD2 is a possible D gene (5 bases). The CDR3 consists of 14 residues. Trimming pared 0 bases from V and 1 base from J, leaving 5 bases between. CDR1 and CDR2 (germline): SGHDN, FVKESK. The CDR3 protein is CASSQDSGTDTQYF. CDR3 DNA: TGTGCCAGCAGCCAAGATAGCGGCACAGATACGCAGTATTTT.

This clone was found once. The CDR3, as DNA: TGCGCCAGCAGCTTGGGGACTGAAGGAAACACCATATATTTT. Amino acid sequence: CASSLGTEGNTIYF. The chain is built from TRBV5-1 and TRBJ1-3; no clear D gene. V was cut by 0 bases and J by 4 bases, with 8 bases left in between. The germline V gene encodes CDR1 SGHRS and CDR2 YFSETQ. The length of the CDR3 is 14 residues.

Written as DNA, the CDR3 is TGTGCCAGCAGCCAATCAGCGGGGGCGTCTAGCACAGATACGCAGTATTTT. This gives the protein CASSQSAGASSTDTQYF. V gene TRBV3-1 (or the pseudogene TRBV3-2) combines with J gene TRBJ2-3, with 8 bases matching TRBD2. After removal of 2 bases from V and 0 bases from J, the junction contained 7 bases not matched to a gene. Germline CDR1 reads LGHDT; CDR2 reads YNNKEL (reference sequence). This CDR3 contains 17 residues.

The chain employs TRBV28 and TRBJ1-1; weak D call: TRBD1 (5 bases). The CDR3 extends over 13 amino acids. V was cut by 10 bases and J by 3 bases, with 15 bases left in between. Germline CDR1 reads MDHEN; CDR2 reads SYDVKM. The CDR3 reads CAIWGGSHTEAFF. The CDR3 DNA follows: TGTGCCATCTGGGGCGGATCTCACACTGAAGCTTTCTTT.

This rearrangement joins TRBV3-1 (or the pseudogene TRBV3-2) to TRBJ1-5; 7 nucleotides align to TRBD1. There are 15 residues in the CDR3. In germline, CDR1 is LGHDT, CDR2 YNNKEL (reference sequence). J was trimmed by 2 bases and V by 5 bases; bases with no gene match: 6. CDR3 sequence (DNA): TGTGCCAGCAGCGAGGAGGGGGCCGGCAATCAGCCCCAGCATTTT. As protein: CASSEEGAGNQPQHF.

The rearrangement uses TRBV7-9 and TRBJ2-3, with 9 bases fitting TRBD2. This CDR3 spans 16 amino acids. The germline CDR1 and CDR2 sequences are SEHNR and FQNEAQ (reference sequence). With 1 base clipped from V and 2 bases from J, the junction kept 4 bases outside the gene matches. The CDR3 DNA reads TGTGCCAGCAGCTTAGGACTAGCGGAGAACACAGATACGCAGTATTTT. This gives the protein CASSLGLAENTDTQYF. The full variable domain, rest sourced from reference TRBV7-9 and TRBJ2-3, is DTGVSQNPRHKITKRGQNVTFRCDPISEHNRLYWYRQTLGQGPEFLTYFQNEAQLEKSRLLSDRFSAERPKGSFSTLEIQRTEQGDSAMYLCASSLGLAENTDTQYFGPGTRLTVL.

This chain uses TRBV11-2 with TRBJ1-4, with TRBD1 matching over 7 bases. Trimming took 0 bases from V and 7 from J; bases not matched to a gene: 8. Germline V gene lookup returns CDR1 SGHAT and CDR2 FQNNGV. The CDR3 is made up of 16 amino acids. The CDR3 loop reads CASSLDRGQSGEKLFF. CDR3 nucleotides: TGTGCCAGCAGCTTAGATAGGGGGCAGTCGGGTGAAAAACTGTTTTTT.

This clone appeared a few times. This chain uses TRBV6-4 with TRBJ1-2, with D unclear. CDR1 is MRHNA and CDR2 is SNTAGT in the germline V gene. CDR3 length equals 15 residues. The V gene lost 6 bases and the J gene lost 8 bases, with 22 bases spanning the gap. CDR3: CASSPTFGEQDGYTF. The DNA for the CDR3 is TGTGCCAGCAGCCCTACATTCGGGGAACAAGACGGCTACACCTTC.

The J gene is TRBJ2-5, the V gene TRBV7-8; unclear D gene. V was trimmed by 1 base and J by 1 base, leaving 10 bases between them. Germline V CDR1 and CDR2: SGHVS, FQNEAQ. CDR3 size: 15 residues. Here the CDR3 DNA reads TGTGCCAGCAGCTTAGATTGGCGGTTCCAAGAGACCCAGTACTTC. Translating it yields CASSLDWRFQETQYF.

Comment on this clone: The sample holds other DNA sequences that translate to the same CDR3. The V gene is TRBV28, the J gene TRBJ2-5; D might be TRBD1 (5 bases). This CDR3 has 17 residues. Germline CDR1 reads MDHEN; CDR2 reads SYDVKM. V lost 10 bases, J lost 5 bases, and 29 bases lay in between. The CDR3 protein is CAIGTQGPMARRETQYF. The CDR3 nucleotides read TGTGCCATCGGCACGCAGGGCCCGATGGCCCGACGGGAGACCCAGTACTTC.

The chain joins TRBV12-3 or TRBV12-4 to TRBJ1-2; D gene unclear. The CDR3 loop spans 12 amino acids. Trimming took 3 bases from V and 6 from J, leaving 8 bases between them. CDR3 DNA sequence: TGTGCCAGCAGTTTTGACAATCATGGCTACACCTTC. It codes for CASSFDNHGYTF.

This clone was found a few times. The V call is TRBV4-1, the J call TRBJ2-1; possible D gene TRBD2, 7 bases. The CDR3 has 17 residues. CDR1 MGHRA and CDR2 YSYEKL come from the germline V gene. The germline V and J ends were trimmed by 4 bases and 5 bases, with 21 bases remaining between them. The CDR3 is CASSLTRRGGGDNEQFF. The CDR3 coding sequence is TGCGCCAGCAGCCTAACCCGAAGGGGAGGGGGGGACAATGAGCAGTTCTTC.

The chain combines TRBV19 with TRBJ2-2, with 10 bases that match TRBD2. V shed 5 bases and J 1 base; nucleotides not matched to a gene: 7. Germline CDR1 reads LNHDA; CDR2 reads SQIVND (reference sequence). The CDR3 runs 17 residues. The CDR3 sequence is CASSDPGTSENTGELFF. DNA of the CDR3: TGTGCCAGTAGTGACCCCGGGACTAGCGAGAACACCGGGGAGCTGTTTTTT.

This chain connects TRBV19 to TRBJ1-1, with D possibly matching TRBD1 (5 bases). Per germline, CDR1 LNHDA and CDR2 SQIVND (reference sequence). This CDR3 comprises 16 residues. Trimming pared 1 base from V and 3 bases from J, leaving 15 bases between. The chain's CDR3 is CASSIGYRGGDTEAFF. DNA for the CDR3: TGTGCCAGTAGTATAGGCTACCGGGGAGGGGACACTGAAGCTTTCTTT.

The chain couples TRBV11-1 to TRBJ1-1; TRBD1 matches at 7 bases. This CDR3 region has 16 residues. V shed 5 bases and J 5 bases; nucleotides not matched to a gene: 14. From germline, CDR1 is SGHAT and CDR2 FQDESV (reference sequence). The CDR3: CASSSRQGRSPTEAFF. As DNA, the CDR3 is TGTGCCAGCAGCAGCAGACAGGGTCGGAGTCCAACTGAAGCTTTCTTT.

The chain links TRBV2 to TRBJ2-5; 9 bases match TRBD2. V shed 9 bases, J shed 4 bases, and the junction held 15 bases outside the gene matches. This CDR3 comprises 16 residues. Germline CDR1 SNHLY, CDR2 FYNNEI. The CDR3 is CASNPERAGGSETQYF. CDR3 in DNA: TGTGCCAGTAACCCCGAGAGAGCGGGAGGTTCAGAGACCCAGTACTTC.